Shown below are 4 T cell receptor beta chains from a single sample sequenced in a study of T-cell memory formation after mild COVID-19. MiXCR, applied by TCRdb to the 5' RACE reads, yields one record per CDR3 protein. The sample carries approximately 180,000 distinct CDR3 sequences, 16% recorded once. The sequenced material came from PBMCs or a T cell subset sorted from them (not recorded which). Source of these receptors: an adult woman who had mild COVID-19 (a few samples of this study predate the infection). Cell type and time point are not known.

This clonotype was seen a handful of times. The genes are TRBV15 and TRBJ1-2; 7 nucleotides agree with TRBD1. The CDR3 is 14 amino acids. V lost 0 bases to trimming and J lost 4 bases; unmatched junction nucleotides: 2. Germline CDR1 reads LNHNV; CDR2 reads YYDKDF (reference sequence). CDR3 sequence reads: CATSRDPGGYGYTF. The CDR3 bases are TGTGCCACCAGCAGAGATCCAGGGGGCTATGGCTACACCTTC.

This clonotype showed up many times. The gene calls are TRBV7-2 and TRBJ2-5; D not certain. With 5 bases removed from V and 5 bases from J, the gap between germline ends came to 9 bases. The CDR3 contains 12 residues. Germline-derived CDR1 and CDR2 are SGHTA and FQGNSA. The CDR3 DNA reads as TGTGCCAGCAGCCTAGTGTGGGAGACCCAGTACTTC. Its protein is CASSLVWETQYF. Based on the CDR3 plus reference TRBV7-2 and TRBJ2-5, the full variable domain is GAGVSQSPSNKVTEKGKDVELRCDPISGHTALYWYRQSLGQGLEFLIYFQGNSAPDKSGLPSDRFSAERTGGSVSTLTIQRTQQEDSAVYLCASSLVWETQYFGPGTRLLVL.

V usage is TRBV2 and J usage is TRBJ2-3; D gene unclear. The CDR3 length is 16 residues. The V end lost 4 bases, the J end lost 0 bases, and 14 bases lay between the germline ends. Germline-derived CDR1 and CDR2 are SNHLY and FYNNEI. Here the CDR3 DNA reads TGTGCCAGCAGTGCCCTGACCATATCAAGCACAGATACGCAGTATTTT. Translating gives CASSALTISSTDTQYF.

This clonotype occurred a few times. The V gene is TRBV3-1, the J gene TRBJ2-5, with 9 bases lining up with TRBD2. CDR1 is LGHDT and CDR2 is YNNKEL in the germline V gene (reference sequence). The V segment lost 5 bases and the J segment 2 bases; nucleotides outside the gene matches: 6. CDR3 length: 15 amino acids. CDR3 sequence: CASSSTSGTQETQYF. CDR3 nucleotide sequence: TGTGCCAGCAGCTCGACTAGCGGCACACAAGAGACCCAGTACTTC.